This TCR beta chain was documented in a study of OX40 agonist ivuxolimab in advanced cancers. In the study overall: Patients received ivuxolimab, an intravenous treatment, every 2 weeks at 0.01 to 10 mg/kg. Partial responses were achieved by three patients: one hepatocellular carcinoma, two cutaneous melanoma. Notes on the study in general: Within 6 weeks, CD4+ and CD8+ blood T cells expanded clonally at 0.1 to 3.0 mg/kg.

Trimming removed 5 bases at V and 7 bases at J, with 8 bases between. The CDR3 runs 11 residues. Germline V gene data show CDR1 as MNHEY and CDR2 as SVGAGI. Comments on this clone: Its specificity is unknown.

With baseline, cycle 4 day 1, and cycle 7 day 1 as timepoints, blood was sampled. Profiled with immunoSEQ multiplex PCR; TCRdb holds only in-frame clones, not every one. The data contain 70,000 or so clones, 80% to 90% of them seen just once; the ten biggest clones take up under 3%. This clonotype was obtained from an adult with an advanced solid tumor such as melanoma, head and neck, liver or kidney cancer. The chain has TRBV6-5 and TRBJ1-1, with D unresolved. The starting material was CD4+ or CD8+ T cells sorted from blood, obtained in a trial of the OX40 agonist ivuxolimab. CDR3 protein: CASSEDGEAFF. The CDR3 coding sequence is TGTGCCAGCAGTGAGGACGGTGAAGCTTTCTTT.